Listed below are T cell receptor beta chains from one sample, sequenced in a study of cytomegalovirus exposure and HLA in healthy donors. Produced via immunoSEQ multiplex PCR; TCRdb's table is partial and in-frame only. The repertoire has 100,000 to 150,000 clones, 70% to 80% of them found once; the top ten carry 1.5%. Sequencing was performed on PBMCs. The receptor source for this set is a female donor in good health and CMV-seronegative. Each CDR3 is given with its conserved first and last residue. The order of the fields is V gene, D gene, clone size, J gene, CDR3 length, CDR3 DNA, CDR3 protein. D genes are given only for firm matches. Clone size, where shown, is once, few, many, or a class for clones that have expanded.

>TRBV5-6|.|.|TRBJ2-5|13
TGTGCCAGCAGCCCCGGGTCGCAAGAGACCCAGTACTTC
CASSPGSQETQYF
>TRBV6-4|TRBD1|.|TRBJ1-2|14
TGTGCCAGCAGTCCTACGACAGGGGCGGATGGCTACACCTTC
CASSPTTGADGYTF
>TRBV19|TRBD2|once|TRBJ2-1|15
TGTGCCAGTAAGAGAGCGGGAGGAAAGTACAATGAGCAGTTCTTC
CASKRAGGKYNEQFF
>TRBV18|TRBD2|.|TRBJ2-1|17
TGTGCCAGCTCACCAATCACTAGCGGCTCCTACACCAATGAGCAGTTCTTC
CASSPITSGSYTNEQFF
>TRBV30|TRBD2|.|TRBJ2-3|19
TGTGCCTGGAGTGTACGACTAGCGGGAGAGTGGGTCGGTACAGATACGCAGTATTTT
CAWSVRLAGEWVGTDTQYF
>TRBV4-3|.|few|TRBJ2-7|12
TGCGCCAGCAGCCAAGGACACTACGAGCAGTACTTC
CASSQGHYEQYF
>TRBV28|.|.|TRBJ1-4|12
TGTGCCAGCACCCAACGGAATGAAAAACTGTTTTTT
CASTQRNEKLFF
>TRBV30|TRBD1|.|TRBJ1-2|14
TGTGCCTGGAGCGCCGACAGGGGAATTGGTGGCTACACCTTC
CAWSADRGIGGYTF
>TRBV5-1|.|.|TRBJ2-2|15
TGCGCCAGCAGCGTGGACACGGCCGGGACCGGGGAGCTGTTTTTT
CASSVDTAGTGELFF
>TRBV4-2|TRBD2|once|TRBJ2-3|17
TGTGCCAGCAGCCCGCGACTAGCGGTTCGTACCACAGATACGCAGTATTTT
CASSPRLAVRTTDTQYF
>TRBV6-5|TRBD2|.|TRBJ2-2|14
TGTGCCAGCATCGCGGGAGGGGACACCGGGGAGCTGTTTTTT
CASIAGGDTGELFF
>TRBV7-9|.|.|TRBJ1-3|13
TGTGCCAGCAGCCCGGACAGCGGAAACACCATATATTTT
CASSPDSGNTIYF
>TRBV7-9|.|few|TRBJ1-5|15
TGTGCCAGCAGCTTAGGGATGGGCTACAATCAGCCCCAGCATTTT
CASSLGMGYNQPQHF
>TRBV9|.|once|TRBJ1-2|11
TGTGCCAGCAGCGTACAGGGGAACTACACCTTC
CASSVQGNYTF
>TRBV7-9|.|.|TRBJ1-1|14
TGTGCCAGCAGCTTAGTAGGGGGGAACACTGAAGCTTTCTTT
CASSLVGGNTEAFF
>TRBV2|TRBD1|.|TRBJ2-5|14
TGTGCCAGCAGTAGAGGGGGCGAGGTAGAGACCCAGTACTTC
CASSRGGEVETQYF
>TRBV6-5|.|.|TRBJ2-7|14
TGTGCCAGCACTTCCGGGACACACTACTACGAGCAGTACTTC
CASTSGTHYYEQYF
>TRBV5-6|.|.|TRBJ2-7|12
TGTGCCAGCAGCGGACAGCGCTACGAGCAGTACTTC
CASSGQRYEQYF
>TRBV6-1|TRBD1|.|TRBJ1-1|14
TGTGCCAGCAGTGGTTGGACAGGGAGGACTGAAGCTTTCTTT
CASSGWTGRTEAFF
>TRBV15|.|.|TRBJ1-2|15
TGTGCCACCAGCAGAGGCAGCGGGGAGGGAGAAGGCTACACCTTC
CATSRGSGEGEGYTF
>TRBV25-1|.|.|TRBJ2-2|11
TGTGCCAGGCAGGGGAACGGGGAGCTGTTTTTT
CARQGNGELFF
>TRBV7-9|.|.|TRBJ1-4|15
TGTGCCAGCAGCTTAGCGTCTGGAGGCTTGAAAAAACTGTTTTTT
CASSLASGGLKKLFF
>TRBV6-6|.|.|TRBJ1-1|14
TGTGCCAGCAGTCTCTACCGGGAGAACACTGAAGCTTTCTTT
CASSLYRENTEAFF
>TRBV5-1|TRBD2|.|TRBJ2-1|17
TGCGCCAGCAGCTTGGCCCGACTAGCGGGAAAGGTCGATGAGCAGTTCTTC
CASSLARLAGKVDEQFF
>TRBV30|TRBD1|.|TRBJ2-7|12
TGTGCCTGGGGACAGGGGGCGAAAGAGCAGTACTTC
CAWGQGAKEQYF
>TRBV28|.|.|TRBJ2-7|14
TGTGCCAGCAGTTTTGGTAGCGAATCCTACGAGCAGTACTTC
CASSFGSESYEQYF
>TRBV21-1|.|.|TRBJ2-5|15
TGTGCCAGCAGCAAACTTCAGAACCTCCAAGAGACCCAGTACTTC
CASSKLQNLQETQYF
>TRBV6-6|.|.|TRBJ2-7|13
TGTGCCAGCAGAAACAGTGGGCCTGCCGAGCAGTACTTC
CASRNSGPAEQYF
>TRBV11-3|.|once|TRBJ2-7|13
TGTGCCAGCAGCTGGGGTACAGGGAACGAGCAGTACTTC
CASSWGTGNEQYF
>TRBV2|TRBD2|.|TRBJ2-3|16
TGTGCCAGCAGCCGAGCTAGCGGGAGAGTTACAGATACGCAGTATTTT
CASSRASGRVTDTQYF
>TRBV29-1|TRBD1|.|TRBJ1-2|16
TGCAGCGCCTATGGGGCAGGGGGCGGGAGTGACTATGGCTACACCTTC
CSAYGAGGGSDYGYTF
>TRBV4-3|TRBD2|once|TRBJ2-3|18
TGCGCCAGCAGCAGGACTAGCGGGAGCCCAAGTTACACAGATACGCAGTATTTT
CASSRTSGSPSYTDTQYF
>TRBV5-4|.|.|TRBJ2-1|16
TGTGCCAGCAGCTTGGCCGGCGGGGCCTCCTACAATGAGCAGTTCTTC
CASSLAGGASYNEQFF
>TRBV2|.|.|TRBJ2-1|15
TGTGCCAGCAGTGAAGCCCCGCTCCTATTGACAGGGCAGTTCTTC
CASSEAPLLLTGQFF
>TRBV11-2|TRBD2|.|TRBJ2-7|19
TGTGCCAGCAGCTTAACGACTAGCGGGAGGATTCGGGCGTCCTACGAGCAGTACTTC
CASSLTTSGRIRASYEQYF
>TRBV7-9|TRBD1|.|TRBJ1-1|15
TGTGCCAGCAGCCCGGACAGGGGGCGCGGAACTGAAGCTTTCTTT
CASSPDRGRGTEAFF
>TRBV7-8|.|.|TRBJ1-1|14
TGTGCCAGCAGCCTCGGACAGCTTAACACTGAAGCTTTCTTT
CASSLGQLNTEAFF
>TRBV5-1|.|few|TRBJ2-7|11
TGCGCCAGCAGCTTCATGTACGAGCAGTACTTC
CASSFMYEQYF
>TRBV28|.|.|TRBJ1-4|13
TGTGCCAGCAGTTTAGTCAGGGATGGAAAACTGTTTTTT
CASSLVRDGKLFF
>TRBV7-9|.|.|TRBJ2-1|15
TGTGCCAGCAGCTTATACCAGCGCGGCTACAATGAGCAGTTCTTC
CASSLYQRGYNEQFF
>TRBV5-6|TRBD1|once|TRBJ2-5|14
TGTGCCAGCAGCGCCGGACAGGGGGGAGAGACCCAGTACTTC
CASSAGQGGETQYF
>TRBV11-3|.|.|TRBJ2-7|11
TGTGCCAGCAGCTTACAGTACGAGCAGTACTTC
CASSLQYEQYF
>TRBV11-1|.|.|TRBJ2-5|12
TGTGCCAGCAGCTTAACCGGAGAGACCCAGTACTTC
CASSLTGETQYF